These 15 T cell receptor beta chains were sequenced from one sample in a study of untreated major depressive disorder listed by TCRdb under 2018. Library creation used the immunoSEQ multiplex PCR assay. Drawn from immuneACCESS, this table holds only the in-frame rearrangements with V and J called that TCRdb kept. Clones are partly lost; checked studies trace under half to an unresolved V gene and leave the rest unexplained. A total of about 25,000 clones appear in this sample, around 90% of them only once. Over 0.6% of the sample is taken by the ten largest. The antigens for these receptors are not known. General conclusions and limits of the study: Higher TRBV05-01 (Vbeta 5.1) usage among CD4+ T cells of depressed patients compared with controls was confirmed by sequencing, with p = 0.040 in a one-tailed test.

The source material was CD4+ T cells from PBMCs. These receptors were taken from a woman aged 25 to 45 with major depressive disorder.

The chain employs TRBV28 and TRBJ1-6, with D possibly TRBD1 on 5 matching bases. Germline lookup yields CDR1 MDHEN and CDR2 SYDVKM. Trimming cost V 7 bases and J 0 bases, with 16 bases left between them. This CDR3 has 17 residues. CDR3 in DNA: TGTGCCAGCAACTTCCCTCCAGGGAGCTCCTATAATTCACCCCTCCACTTT. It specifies CASNFPPGSSYNSPLHF.

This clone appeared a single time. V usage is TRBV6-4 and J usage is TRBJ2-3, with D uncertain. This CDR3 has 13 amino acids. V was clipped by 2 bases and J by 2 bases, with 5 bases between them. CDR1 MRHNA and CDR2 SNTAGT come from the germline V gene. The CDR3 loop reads CASSDLITDTQYF. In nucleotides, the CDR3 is TGTGCCAGCAGTGACCTCATCACAGATACGCAGTATTTT.

The CDR3 protein is CASSLSAGGGETQYF. As DNA, the CDR3 is TGTGCCAGCAGCCTTTCGGCGGGCGGAGGAGAGACCCAGTACTTC. The J gene is TRBJ2-5, the V gene TRBV11-3, with TRBD2 as a possible D gene (5 bases). This CDR3 is 15 amino acids long. With 5 bases removed from V and 4 bases from J, the gap between germline ends came to 17 bases. Germline V gene lookup returns CDR1 SGHNT and CDR2 YENEEA.

The CDR3 is CSVYRGHFTETQYF. The CDR3 DNA reads TGCAGCGTTTACCGGGGGCATTTCACAGAGACCCAGTACTTC. The chain has TRBV29-1 and TRBJ2-5; either TRBD1 or TRBD2 may fit D (6 bases each). Trimming took off 5 bases at V and 4 bases at J, with 17 bases between the two ends. From germline, CDR1 is SQVTM and CDR2 ANQGSEA. The CDR3 extends over 14 amino acids.

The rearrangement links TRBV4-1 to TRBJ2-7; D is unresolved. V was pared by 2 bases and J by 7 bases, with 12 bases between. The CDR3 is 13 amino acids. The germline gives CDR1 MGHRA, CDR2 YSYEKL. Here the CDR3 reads CASSQQLSEEQYF. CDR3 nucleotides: TGCGCCAGCAGCCAACAACTGAGCGAGGAGCAGTACTTC.

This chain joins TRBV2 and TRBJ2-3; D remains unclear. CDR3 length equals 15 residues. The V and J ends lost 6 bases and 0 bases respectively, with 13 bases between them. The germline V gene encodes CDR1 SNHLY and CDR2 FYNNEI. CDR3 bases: TGTGCCAGCAGACGCGGCGGTTCTAGCACAGATACGCAGTATTTT. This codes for CASRRGGSSTDTQYF. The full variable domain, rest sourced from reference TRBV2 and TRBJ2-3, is EPEVTQTPSHQVTQMGQEVILRCVPISNHLYFYWYRQILGQKVEFLVSFYNNEISEKSEIFDDQFSVERPDGSNFTLKIRSTKLEDSAMYFCASRRGGSSTDTQYFGPGTRLTVL.

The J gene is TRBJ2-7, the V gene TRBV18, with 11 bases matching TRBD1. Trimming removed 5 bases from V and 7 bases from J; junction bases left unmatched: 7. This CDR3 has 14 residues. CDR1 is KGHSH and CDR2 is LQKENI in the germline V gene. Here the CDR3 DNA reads TGTGCCAGCTCATCTGCCGGGACAGGGGGGGAGCAGTACTTC. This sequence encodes CASSSAGTGGEQYF.

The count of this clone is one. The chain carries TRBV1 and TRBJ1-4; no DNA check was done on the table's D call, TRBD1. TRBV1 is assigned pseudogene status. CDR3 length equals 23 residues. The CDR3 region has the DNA TGCACCAGCAGCCAAGTTGCGAATCACAGGGGGCTCTGGTCGGGTGCGGCTAATGAAAAACTGTTTTTT. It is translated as CTSSQVANHRGLWSGAANEKLFF.

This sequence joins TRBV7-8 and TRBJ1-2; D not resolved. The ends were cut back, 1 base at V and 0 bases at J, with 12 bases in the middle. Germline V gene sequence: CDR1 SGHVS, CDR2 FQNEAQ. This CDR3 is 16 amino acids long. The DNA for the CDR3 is TGTGCCAGCAGCTTAGGGGTTCCAGGAGCTAACTATGGCTACACCTTC. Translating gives CASSLGVPGANYGYTF.

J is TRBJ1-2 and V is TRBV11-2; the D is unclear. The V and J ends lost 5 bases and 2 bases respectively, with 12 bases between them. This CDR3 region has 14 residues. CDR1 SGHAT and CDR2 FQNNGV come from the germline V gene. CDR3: CASSPYTINYGYTF. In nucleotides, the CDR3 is TGTGCCAGCAGCCCCTACACGATCAACTATGGCTACACCTTC.

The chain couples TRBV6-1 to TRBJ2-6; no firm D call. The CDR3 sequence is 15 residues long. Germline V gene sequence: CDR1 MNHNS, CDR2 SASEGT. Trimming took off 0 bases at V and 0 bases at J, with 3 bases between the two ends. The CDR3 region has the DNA TGTGCCAGCAGTGAAGCCTTCTCTGGGGCCAACGTCCTGACTTTC. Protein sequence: CASSEAFSGANVLTF.

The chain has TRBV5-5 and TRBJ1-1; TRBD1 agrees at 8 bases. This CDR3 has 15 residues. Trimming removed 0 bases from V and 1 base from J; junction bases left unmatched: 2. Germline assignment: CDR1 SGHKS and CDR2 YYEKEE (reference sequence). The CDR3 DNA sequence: TGTGCCAGCAGCTTGGCCGGGACAGGGAACACTGAAGCTTTCTTT. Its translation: CASSLAGTGNTEAFF. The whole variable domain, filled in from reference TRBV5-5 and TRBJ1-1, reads DAGVTQSPTHLIKTRGQQVTLRCSPISGHKSVSWYQQVLGQGPQFIFQYYEKEERGRGNFPDRFSARQFPNYSSELNVNALLLGDSALYLCASSLAGTGNTEAFFGQGTRLTVV.

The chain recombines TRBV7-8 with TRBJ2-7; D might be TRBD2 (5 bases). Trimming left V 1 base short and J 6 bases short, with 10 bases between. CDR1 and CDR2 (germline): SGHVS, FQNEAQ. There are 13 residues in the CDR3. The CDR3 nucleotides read TGTGCCAGCAGCTTAGTAGAGGGTCTCGAGCAGTACTTC. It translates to CASSLVEGLEQYF.

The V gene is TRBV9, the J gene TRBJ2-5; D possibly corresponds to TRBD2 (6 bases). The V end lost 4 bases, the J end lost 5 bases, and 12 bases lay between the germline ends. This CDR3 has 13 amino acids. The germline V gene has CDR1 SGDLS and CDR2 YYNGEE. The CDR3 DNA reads TGTGCCAGCAGCTTCCGACTAGTGGAGACCCAGTACTTC. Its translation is CASSFRLVETQYF.

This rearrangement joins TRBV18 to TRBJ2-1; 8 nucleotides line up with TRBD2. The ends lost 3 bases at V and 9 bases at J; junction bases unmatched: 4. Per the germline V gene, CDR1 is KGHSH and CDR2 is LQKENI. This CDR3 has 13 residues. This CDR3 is CASSPGLELEQFF. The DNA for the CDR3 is TGTGCCAGCTCACCGGGACTAGAGCTTGAGCAGTTCTTC.